Below, one T cell receptor beta chain is given with its context. This sample was taken from a study of beta chain features in type 1 diabetes. The entirety of the isolated RNA underwent reverse transcription, so expressed TCRB transcripts were sequenced. The data were produced by immunoSEQ multiplex PCR, yet TCRdb's version contains in-frame clones alone and is incomplete. The table shows around 40,000 clones, with about 51% occurring only once. Germline CDR1 and CDR2: PRHDT and FYEKMQ (reference sequence). CDR3 length: 16 residues. The V and J ends lost 3 bases and 5 bases, in that order; junction bases with no gene match: 10.

Sequences were obtained from Tregs from blood. This sequence was found in a woman aged 18-29 years in good health. The V call is TRBV13, the J call TRBJ2-1; 7 bases line up with TRBD1. CDR3 bases: TGTGCCAGCAGCTTGCCGCTAGCAGGGGGAAACAATGAGCAGTTCTTC. It encodes CASSLPLAGGNNEQFF.